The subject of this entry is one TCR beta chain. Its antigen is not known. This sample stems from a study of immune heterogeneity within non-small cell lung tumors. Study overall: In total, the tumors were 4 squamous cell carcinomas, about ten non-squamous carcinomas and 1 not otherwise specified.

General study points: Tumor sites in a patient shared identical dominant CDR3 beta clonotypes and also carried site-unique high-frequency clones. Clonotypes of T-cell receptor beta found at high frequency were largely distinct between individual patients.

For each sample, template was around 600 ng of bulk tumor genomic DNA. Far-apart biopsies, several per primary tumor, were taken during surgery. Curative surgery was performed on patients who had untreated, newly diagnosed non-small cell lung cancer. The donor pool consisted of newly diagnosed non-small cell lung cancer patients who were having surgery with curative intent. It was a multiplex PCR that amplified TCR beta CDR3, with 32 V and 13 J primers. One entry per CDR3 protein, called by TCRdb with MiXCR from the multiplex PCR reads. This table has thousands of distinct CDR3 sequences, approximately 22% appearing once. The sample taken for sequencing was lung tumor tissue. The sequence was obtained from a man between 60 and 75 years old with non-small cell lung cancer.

The CDR3 DNA reads TGTGCCAGCAGCTTATCAGCGGGAGTTGAGACCCAGTACTTC. Its translation: CASSLSAGVETQYF. The V and J genes are TRBV11-3 and TRBJ2-5; 8 bases match TRBD2. The germline V gene has CDR1 SGHNT and CDR2 YENEEA. J lost 5 bases, V lost 2 bases, and 4 bases had no gene match. CDR3 length: 14 amino acids.